The 12 T cell receptor beta chains given below trace back to one sample, sequenced in a study of T cell responses to AZD1222 COVID-19 vaccine. Assay: immunoSEQ multiplex PCR; the TCRdb copy retains only in-frame clones and omits some. This sample carries 130,000 to 150,000 clones, 90% of them seen once, and the ten largest clones take roughly 3.6%. Specimen: peripheral blood, collected on day 0 of AZD1222 vaccination. The source of these receptors is an adult in good health.

V is TRBV4-3 and J is TRBJ2-4, with 7 bases that match TRBD2. There are 14 residues in the CDR3. Germline V gene sequence: CDR1 LGHNA, CDR2 YSLEER. With V trimmed by 4 bases and J by 8 bases, 8 bases remained unmatched. CDR3 protein: CASSRGAGRDIQYF. The DNA of the CDR3 is TGCGCCAGCAGCCGCGGGGCAGGGAGGGACATTCAGTACTTC.

V is TRBV24-1 and J is TRBJ2-1, with 7 bases aligning to TRBD2. The CDR3 extends over 17 amino acids. Germline V gene lookup returns CDR1 KGHDR and CDR2 SFDVKD. Trimming took 5 bases from V and 8 from J; bases not matched to a gene: 17. As DNA, the CDR3 is TGTGCCACCAGTGCCGGAGGGTTTCGCGGGGGAGGACATGAGCAGTTCTTC. It codes for CATSAGGFRGGGHEQFF.

The chain carries TRBV11-1 and TRBJ2-5; 7 positions agree with TRBD1. The CDR3 runs 14 residues. With V trimmed by 5 bases and J by 1 base, 4 bases remained unmatched. CDR1 is SGHAT and CDR2 is FQDESV in the germline V gene (reference sequence). In DNA, the CDR3 is TGTGCCAGCAGCCGTAGGGACAGCCAAGAGACCCAGTACTTC. It yields the protein CASSRRDSQETQYF.

The chain uses TRBV5-1 and TRBJ1-1; D is ambiguous. This CDR3 is built from 15 residues. Trimming stripped 0 bases from V and 4 bases from J, with 13 bases between. The germline gives CDR1 SGHRS, CDR2 YFSETQ. The chain's CDR3 is CASSLDVRASTEAFF. The CDR3 nucleotides are TGCGCCAGCAGCTTGGATGTCCGAGCGAGCACTGAAGCTTTCTTT.

The rearrangement joins TRBV25-1 to TRBJ1-6; no definite D call. This CDR3 has 14 residues. CDR1 and CDR2 (germline): MGHDK, SYGVNS. V shed 2 bases and J shed 4 bases, with 6 bases lying between them. Here the CDR3 DNA reads TGTGCCAGCAGTGAAGGAGGTTATAATTCACCCCTCCACTTT. It codes for CASSEGGYNSPLHF. Complete variable domain (other parts from reference TRBV25-1 and TRBJ1-6): EADIYQTPRYLVIGTGKKITLECSQTMGHDKMYWYQQDPGMELHLIHYSYGVNSTEKGDLSSESTVSRIRTEHFPLTLESARPSHTSQYLCASSEGGYNSPLHFGNGTRLTVT.

The chain combines TRBV7-6 with TRBJ1-6; TRBD1 aligns across 8 bases. Trimming removed 0 bases from V and 1 base from J; junction bases left unmatched: 5. Per germline, CDR1 SGHVS and CDR2 FNYEAQ. The length of the CDR3 is 18 residues. The CDR3 region is CASSLAPQGASYNSPLHF. DNA for the CDR3: TGTGCCAGCAGCTTAGCCCCCCAGGGGGCATCCTATAATTCACCCCTCCACTTT.

The rearrangement joins TRBV9 to TRBJ2-3; 7 bases fit TRBD2. V lost 0 bases to trimming and J lost 3 bases; unmatched junction nucleotides: 4. This CDR3 has 15 amino acids. CDR1 and CDR2 from the germline V gene are SGDLS and YYNGEE. CDR3 loop: CASSVEWGGTDTQYF. The CDR3, as DNA: TGTGCCAGCAGCGTAGAGTGGGGGGGGACAGATACGCAGTATTTT.

The chain couples TRBV5-4 to TRBJ2-3; D possibly matches TRBD1 or TRBD2 (5 bases each). The CDR3 length is 14 residues. Germline V lookup: CDR1 SGHNT, CDR2 YYREEE (reference sequence). V was trimmed by 2 bases and J by 2 bases, leaving 9 bases between them. CDR3 protein: CASSFTGTTDTQYF. CDR3 coding DNA: TGTGCCAGCAGCTTTACGGGGACCACAGATACGCAGTATTTT.

The chain has TRBV5-6 and TRBJ2-5; D call uncertain. V gave up 2 bases and J gave up 4 bases, with 12 bases separating them. The CDR3 totals 14 residues. Germline CDR1 reads SGHDT; CDR2 reads YYEEEE. CDR3 DNA: TGTGCCAGCAGCTTTTTCGAGGTGGTAGAGACCCAGTACTTC. It translates to CASSFFEVVETQYF. The complete variable domain, with remaining parts taken from reference TRBV5-6 and TRBJ2-5, reads DAGVTQSPTHLIKTRGQQVTLRCSPKSGHDTVSWYQQALGQGPQFIFQYYEEEERQRGNFPDRFSGHQFPNYSSELNVNALLLGDSALYLCASSFFEVVETQYFGPGTRLLVL.

The chain carries TRBV5-8 and TRBJ1-2, with D unclear. The CDR3 sequence is 14 residues long. The V end was cut by 1 base, the J end by 2 bases, with 9 bases between. The germline V gene encodes CDR1 SGHTS and CDR2 YDEGEE. The CDR3 loop is CASSLSWGNYGYTF. As DNA, the CDR3 is TGTGCCAGCAGCTTGTCCTGGGGAAACTATGGCTACACCTTC.

This CDR3 reads CASWTSGHNEQFF. The CDR3 coding sequence is TGTGCCAGCTGGACTAGCGGCCACAATGAGCAGTTCTTC. The rearrangement uses TRBV11-2 and TRBJ2-1; 10 bases align to TRBD2. The trim removed 8 bases at V and 5 bases at J, leaving 3 bases unmatched. Per the germline V gene, CDR1 is SGHAT and CDR2 is FQNNGV. The CDR3 length is 13 residues. Looking up the rest from reference TRBV11-2 and TRBJ2-1 gives the full variable domain: EAGVAQSPRYKIIEKRQSVAFWCNPISGHATLYWYQQILGQGPKLLIQFQNNGVVDDSQLPKDRFSAERLKGVDSTLKIQPAKLEDSAVYLCASWTSGHNEQFFGPGTRLTVL.

The J gene is TRBJ1-2, the V gene TRBV10-3, with TRBD1 matching over 8 bases. The trim removed 7 bases at V and 8 bases at J, leaving 12 bases unmatched. The CDR3 sequence is 14 residues long. Germline loops: CDR1 ENHRY, CDR2 SYGVKD. The CDR3 nucleotides read TGTGCCATCATGGGATCCGGGACAGGCGTCGGCTACACCTTC. Protein: CAIMGSGTGVGYTF.